The text below deals with one T cell receptor (beta chain). No antigen is known for it. The primer mix had 52 TRBV and 13 TRBJ primers. Clones were read by immunoSEQ multiplex PCR, and TCRdb kept only the in-frame ones, dropping some. Among some 21,000 clones listed, more than 85% were seen once. V dropped 2 bases and J dropped 0 bases, with 11 bases sitting between them. The V gene's germline CDR1 is MNHNS and CDR2 SASEGT. CDR3 length: 16 residues. These data belong to a study of regulatory T cells. Findings and limits, study-wide: Control CD8+ cells showed a nonsignificant trend toward higher Shannon entropy than patient CD8+ cells.

At testing, patients were 2 to 39 years old, with reduced naive and increased memory T-cell proportions. V usage is TRBV6-1 and J usage is TRBJ1-3; D perhaps matches TRBD1 (5 bases). The sequencing sample was made of CD8+ T cells sorted from blood. The receptor was isolated from a child under 10 years old with CD3G deficiency. CDR3 bases: TGTGCCAGCAGTGAAATCGGGGGTGTCTCTGGAAACACCATATATTTT. Translating it yields CASSEIGGVSGNTIYF.